The 16 T cell receptor beta chains listed next were all sequenced from one sample in a study of cytomegalovirus exposure and HLA in healthy donors. Both 60 Vbeta primers and 13 Jbeta primers went into the PCR. The protocol was immunoSEQ multiplex PCR, while the TCRdb copy is restricted to in-frame clones and leaves out a portion. Counted here are over 110,000 clones, approximately 80% occurring once; the ten biggest clones make up more than 2.5%. The sample consisted of PBMCs. These receptors were obtained from a male donor in good health and CMV-seronegative.

The J gene is TRBJ1-1, the V gene TRBV27, with no clear D. This CDR3 spans 15 amino acids. CDR1 and CDR2 from the germline V gene are MNHEY and SMNVEV (reference sequence). The germline V and J ends were trimmed by 5 bases and 0 bases, with 13 bases remaining between them. The CDR3 reads CASSRIGAVNTEAFF. The CDR3 coding sequence is TGTGCCAGCAGTCGGATTGGAGCAGTGAACACTGAAGCTTTCTTT.

The rearrangement joins TRBV10-1 to TRBJ2-7, with TRBD1 identical over 7 bases. The CDR3 totals 14 residues. Germline V gene lookup returns CDR1 WNHNN and CDR2 SYGVQD (reference sequence). V lost 4 bases, J lost 1 base, and 4 bases stayed unmatched. CDR3 coding DNA: TGCGCCAGCAGTGCTGGGACAGCTTCCTACGAGCAGTACTTC. Its translation is CASSAGTASYEQYF.

The CDR3 bases are TGTGCCAGCTCACTTCCAGGGGCGATAGGAACTGAAGCTTTCTTT. It codes for CASSLPGAIGTEAFF. This chain joins TRBV18 and TRBJ1-1; D may be TRBD1 (6 bases). Germline CDR1 KGHSH, CDR2 LQKENI. The length of the CDR3 is 15 residues. V shed 4 bases and J shed 5 bases, with 17 bases lying between them.

The V call is TRBV2, the J call TRBJ1-5; no clear D. Germline V gene sequence: CDR1 SNHLY, CDR2 FYNNEI. V was trimmed by 7 bases and J by 5 bases, leaving 15 bases between them. The CDR3 extends over 14 amino acids. DNA for the CDR3: TGTGCCAGCATTTACCGGCCGGGATATCAGCCCCAGCATTTT. Its translation is CASIYRPGYQPQHF.

CDR3 nucleotides: TGTGCCAGCAGCGTCGGGATCGACTACGAGCAGTACTTC. This sequence encodes CASSVGIDYEQYF. The chain employs TRBV7-6 and TRBJ2-7, with D possibly being TRBD2 (5 bases). Germline CDR1 SGHVS, CDR2 FNYEAQ. Trimming cost V 5 bases and J 3 bases, with 11 bases left between them. The CDR3 is made up of 13 amino acids.

J is TRBJ2-1 and V is TRBV4-3; TRBD2 agrees at 10 bases. J gave up 15 bases and V 1 base, and 9 bases lay outside the gene matches. Germline loops: CDR1 LGHNA, CDR2 YSLEER. The CDR3 runs to 14 residues. CDR3 nucleotide sequence: TGCGCCAGCAGCCAAGTCCAGCGGGAGGGCCCCTGGTTCTTC. As protein: CASSQVQREGPWFF.

The gene calls are TRBV7-2 and TRBJ2-2; a weak D match, TRBD2 (6 bases). This CDR3 region has 15 residues. The V gene lost 3 bases and the J gene lost 4 bases, with 12 bases spanning the gap. Germline V lookup: CDR1 SGHTA, CDR2 FQGNSA. The CDR3 region has the DNA TGTGCCAGCAGCTTCGGGGGAACCGGCACCGGGGAGCTGTTTTTT. This codes for CASSFGGTGTGELFF.

The genes are TRBV5-6 and TRBJ2-1, with D possibly matching TRBD2 (6 bases). V dropped 5 bases and J dropped 8 bases, with 14 bases sitting between them. Germline CDR1 is SGHDT and CDR2 is YYEEEE. This CDR3 contains 13 residues. CDR3 sequence reads: CASSPGGFDEQFF. The DNA of the CDR3 is TGTGCCAGCAGTCCCGGAGGGTTCGATGAGCAGTTCTTC.

The chain couples TRBV7-9 to TRBJ2-5; D possibly corresponds to TRBD2 (5 bases). V gave up 0 bases and J gave up 1 base, with 18 bases separating them. The germline V gene encodes CDR1 SEHNR and CDR2 FQNEAQ (reference sequence). This CDR3 is built from 18 residues. For the CDR3, the DNA is TGTGCCAGCAGCTTAGCTCCGGACCAAATACGGGGCCAAGAGACCCAGTACTTC. Translating gives CASSLAPDQIRGQETQYF.

The gene calls are TRBV7-9 and TRBJ2-7; TRBD1 matches 9 bases. The CDR3 has 15 amino acids. The germline gives CDR1 SEHNR, CDR2 FQNEAQ (reference sequence). With V trimmed by 9 bases and J by 4 bases, 13 bases remained unmatched. CDR3 bases: TGTGCCAGTGGAGTATCGGGACAGGGACGATACGAGCAGTACTTC. Protein: CASGVSGQGRYEQYF.

The J gene is TRBJ1-1, the V gene TRBV5-1; TRBD1 is a possible D gene (5 bases). The CDR3 spans 15 residues. Per germline, CDR1 SGHRS and CDR2 YFSETQ. V gave up 3 bases and J gave up 0 bases, with 12 bases separating them. The DNA of the CDR3 is TGCGCCAGCAGCTCACTTAGGGGAATGAACACTGAAGCTTTCTTT. Amino acids: CASSSLRGMNTEAFF. Together with reference TRBV5-1 and TRBJ1-1, the CDR3 gives the full variable domain: KAGVTQTPRYLIKTRGQQVTLSCSPISGHRSVSWYQQTPGQGLQFLFEYFSETQRNKGNFPGRFSGRQFSNSRSEMNVSTLELGDSALYLCASSSLRGMNTEAFFGQGTRLTVV.

The chain employs TRBV5-5 and TRBJ2-3; 13 nucleotides align to TRBD2. The CDR3 covers 17 residues. V lost 0 bases to trimming and J lost 8 bases; unmatched junction nucleotides: 9. Germline loops: CDR1 SGHKS, CDR2 YYEKEE (reference sequence). CDR3 sequence (DNA): TGTGCCAGCAGCTTGGCCGGGACTAGCGGGAATCAAGGTACGCAGTATTTT. Amino acid sequence: CASSLAGTSGNQGTQYF.

This rearrangement joins TRBV7-2 to TRBJ1-2; D unresolved. The germline V gene encodes CDR1 SGHTA and CDR2 FQGNSA. Trimming took 2 bases from V and 3 from J, leaving 19 bases between them. The CDR3 is 17 residues long. The DNA for the CDR3 is TGTGCCAGCAGCTTACCTGGGAGGGTCTGGGGATACTATGGCTACACCTTC. Protein: CASSLPGRVWGYYGYTF.

This clone has only a few counts. In DNA, the CDR3 is TGTGCCAGCAGTTTATGGGCCGGGACTGGCGGGGAGCTGTTTTTT. Its translation: CASSLWAGTGGELFF. The chain has TRBV28 and TRBJ2-2; maybe TRBD2 (6 bases). Trimming took off 0 bases at V and 7 bases at J, with 12 bases between the two ends. Germline V lookup: CDR1 MDHEN, CDR2 SYDVKM. This CDR3 is 15 amino acids long.

The chain links TRBV27 to TRBJ2-1, with 9 nucleotides matching TRBD1. The germline V gene has CDR1 MNHEY and CDR2 SMNVEV (reference sequence). The CDR3 covers 15 residues. The junction had 10 bases not matched to a gene; V was cut back by 7 bases and J by 6 bases. The CDR3 DNA reads as TGTGCCAGCACCCTTACCGGGACAGGGACCAATGAGCAGTTCTTC. Amino acids: CASTLTGTGTNEQFF.

The chain joins TRBV4-3 to TRBJ1-3; D not resolved. The CDR3 consists of 15 residues. V dropped 0 bases and J dropped 9 bases, with 15 bases sitting between them. Germline values: CDR1 LGHNA, CDR2 YSLEER. The CDR3 DNA sequence: TGCGCCAGCAGCCAAGAAGCGGTAGGGAGGGTCACCATATATTTT. It encodes CASSQEAVGRVTIYF.